These 24 T cell receptor beta chains were all obtained from the same sample, sequenced in a study of shared clonotypes between healthy human individuals. Repertoires were generated with immunoSEQ multiplex PCR, while TCRdb's copy carries only in-frame clones and drops some. In the table there are 550,000 to 600,000 clones, 98% of which are singletons. Terminally differentiated effector memory CD45RA+ cells were left out of the naive CD8 fraction, which was CD45RO-negative and positively selected for CCR7. The sequencing input was naive CD8+ T cells sorted from blood. These TCRs come from a man younger than 40 in good health.

This chain uses TRBV7-6 with TRBJ2-3; no clear D. With 1 base removed from V and 2 bases from J, the gap between germline ends came to 7 bases. The CDR3 spans 14 residues. Germline values: CDR1 SGHVS, CDR2 FNYEAQ. CDR3 coding DNA: TGTGCCAGCAGCTTAGGGCTACACACAGATACGCAGTATTTT. Protein: CASSLGLHTDTQYF.

The chain combines TRBV28 with TRBJ1-5, with D possibly matching TRBD1 (6 bases). The CDR3 extends over 16 amino acids. Germline V CDR1 and CDR2: MDHEN, SYDVKM. The germline V and J ends were trimmed by 3 bases and 1 base, with 13 bases remaining between them. CDR3 sequence: CASSFLGQISNQPQHF. In DNA, the CDR3 is TGTGCCAGCAGTTTCCTGGGACAAATAAGCAATCAGCCCCAGCATTTT.

The V call is TRBV11-2, the J call TRBJ2-7, with 8 bases fitting TRBD2. CDR1 is SGHAT and CDR2 is FQNNGV in the germline V gene. The CDR3 runs 18 residues. Trimming took 3 bases from V and 3 from J; bases not matched to a gene: 16. CDR3 in DNA: TGTGCCAGCAGCTTCGGGAAAGTCAGCGGGAGTTTCTTCTACGAGCAGTACTTC. Translated: CASSFGKVSGSFFYEQYF.

The chain joins TRBV28 to TRBJ1-2; possibly TRBD1 for D (5 bases). CDR3 length: 13 residues. CDR1 and CDR2 (germline): MDHEN, SYDVKM. V was trimmed by 5 bases and J by 4 bases, leaving 11 bases between them. The CDR3, as DNA: TGTGCCAGCAGTCCACGGGGCCTCTATGGCTACACCTTC. It translates to CASSPRGLYGYTF.

The V gene is TRBV7-6, the J gene TRBJ1-5, with 10 positions matching TRBD1. Losses at the gene ends were 4 bases for V and 1 base for J; bases not matched to a gene: 7. Germline CDR1 and CDR2: SGHVS and FNYEAQ. CDR3 length: 17 residues. CDR3 DNA sequence: TGTGCCAGCAGCTCGATTGACAGGGGGCTAAGCAATCAGCCCCAGCATTTT. Residues: CASSSIDRGLSNQPQHF.

The chain links TRBV27 to TRBJ2-7, with D tentatively TRBD1 (6 bases). The CDR3 is 16 amino acids. The germline V gene encodes CDR1 MNHEY and CDR2 SMNVEV (reference sequence). Trimming took off 6 bases at V and 0 bases at J, with 18 bases between the two ends. The CDR3 loop is CASSSSVGARSYEQYF. The CDR3 region has the DNA TGTGCCAGCAGCTCCTCGGTGGGGGCTCGCTCCTACGAGCAGTACTTC.

The chain links TRBV29-1 to TRBJ2-7; possible D gene TRBD2, 6 bases. Looked up from germline, CDR1 is SQVTM and CDR2 is ANQGSEA. This CDR3 spans 12 amino acids. Trimming shortened V by 5 bases and J by 6 bases, and 14 bases separated the two germline ends. This CDR3 is CSVTGLTREQYF. The CDR3 DNA follows: TGCAGCGTTACGGGACTCACCCGCGAGCAGTACTTC.

V usage is TRBV9 and J usage is TRBJ2-7; 9 bases fit TRBD1. There are 16 residues in the CDR3. Losses at the gene ends were 3 bases for V and 3 bases for J; bases not matched to a gene: 10. The germline V gene encodes CDR1 SGDLS and CDR2 YYNGEE. Written as DNA, the CDR3 is TGTGCCAGCAGCGGGGATACAGGGGGCGATATCTACGAGCAGTACTTC. Amino acids: CASSGDTGGDIYEQYF.

This sequence joins TRBV7-2 and TRBJ2-1; 12 bases match TRBD2. The CDR3 runs 18 residues. J gave up 3 bases and V 1 base, and 7 bases lay outside the gene matches. Per germline, CDR1 SGHTA and CDR2 FQGNSA. Written as DNA, the CDR3 is TGTGCCAGCAGCTTAGGTCCTAGCGGGAGGGCCGGCTACAATGAGCAGTTCTTC. Its translation is CASSLGPSGRAGYNEQFF.

About this clone: One end of the junction does not line up with germline, which may come from a read error. This chain joins TRBV7-6 and TRBJ2-7; D possibly matches TRBD1 or TRBD2 (6 bases each). Germline-derived CDR1 and CDR2 are SGHVS and FNYEAQ. This CDR3 is 13 amino acids long. The DNA for the CDR3 is TGTGCCAGCAGCTTAGGACAGGACTACAAGCAGTACTTC. It specifies CASSLGQDYKQYF.

This clone came up once. The chain links TRBV9 to TRBJ2-1, with D hard to call. The CDR3 consists of 16 residues. Looked up from germline, CDR1 is SGDLS and CDR2 is YYNGEE. The ends were cut back, 3 bases at V and 6 bases at J, with 19 bases in the middle. The chain's CDR3 is CASSAEGKALSNEQFF. DNA for the CDR3: TGTGCCAGCAGCGCCGAAGGGAAAGCTTTGTCCAATGAGCAGTTCTTC.

V usage is TRBV30 and J usage is TRBJ2-7; 7 nucleotides line up with TRBD1. The trim removed 3 bases at V and 0 bases at J, leaving 8 bases unmatched. The germline V gene has CDR1 GTSNPN and CDR2 SVGIG (reference sequence). This CDR3 is 15 amino acids long. CDR3 coding DNA: TGTGCCTGGAGGGGTACCGGGACAGCCTCCTACGAGCAGTACTTC. This gives the protein CAWRGTGTASYEQYF.

This clone came up once. CDR3 amino acids: CASSQAPYNEQFF. The CDR3 nucleotides are TGTGCCAGCAGCCAGGCGCCGTACAATGAGCAGTTCTTC. The genes are TRBV7-9 and TRBJ2-1; the D is unclear. Between the trimmed V and J ends, which lost 5 bases and 4 bases, there was a span of 9 bases. CDR3 length: 13 residues. From germline, CDR1 is SEHNR and CDR2 FQNEAQ (reference sequence).

The chain uses TRBV30 and TRBJ2-1; D may match TRBD1 or TRBD2 (5 bases each). Germline V gene data show CDR1 as GTSNPN and CDR2 as SVGIG (reference sequence). Trimming took 3 bases from V and 8 from J, leaving 14 bases between them. This CDR3 is built from 13 residues. The CDR3 protein is CAWSLGGVDEQFF. Written as DNA, the CDR3 is TGTGCCTGGAGCCTTGGGGGTGTAGATGAGCAGTTCTTC.

The CDR3 DNA follows: TGTGCCAGCACCGAATACGGGTGGGAAGCTTTCTTT. It encodes CASTEYGWEAFF. This chain uses TRBV7-9 with TRBJ1-1; D is ambiguous. With 7 bases removed from V and 8 bases from J, the gap between germline ends came to 14 bases. The CDR3 has 12 residues. Germline V CDR1 and CDR2: SEHNR, FQNEAQ (reference sequence).

The J gene is TRBJ2-3, the V gene TRBV6-1; 7 bases map to TRBD2. Germline CDR1 is MNHNS and CDR2 is SASEGT. V lost 6 bases and J lost 0; bases outside the gene matches: 6. This CDR3 comprises 15 residues. CDR3 DNA sequence: TGTGCCAGCAGGGAGACGGGAGGCAGCACAGATACGCAGTATTTT. Protein: CASRETGGSTDTQYF.

Concerning this clone itself: Its ends do not fully match the called genes, so a read error is possible. The J gene is TRBJ1-2, the V gene TRBV7-2; 8 positions agree with TRBD1. This CDR3 region has 13 residues. Germline CDR1 and CDR2: SGHTA and FQGNSA. This CDR3 reads CASTLWTGYGYTF. CDR3 in DNA: TGTGCCAGCACCTTATGGACAGGGTATGGCTACACCTTC.

This rearrangement joins TRBV27 to TRBJ1-5; 10 bases are a match to TRBD1. V shed 4 bases, J shed 7 bases, and the junction held 4 bases outside the gene matches. CDR1 and CDR2 from the germline V gene are MNHEY and SMNVEV (reference sequence). The CDR3 loop spans 14 amino acids. CDR3 coding DNA: TGTGCCAGCAGTTACGGGACAGGGGCCCAGCCCCAGCATTTT. This gives the protein CASSYGTGAQPQHF.

This clone has only one observation. The chain joins TRBV11-2 to TRBJ2-3; TRBD2 matches 9 bases. Trimming cost V 1 base and J 7 bases; bases outside gene matches: 12. Germline V gene data show CDR1 as SGHAT and CDR2 as FQNNGV. The CDR3 runs 17 residues. The DNA of the CDR3 is TGTGCCAGCAGCTTAGGTTTAGCGGGAGTAATGCTAAATACGCAGTATTTT. Encoded protein: CASSLGLAGVMLNTQYF.

The genes are TRBV29-1 and TRBJ2-1, with 8 positions matching TRBD1. This CDR3 has 13 residues. V lost 6 bases to trimming and J lost 6 bases; unmatched junction nucleotides: 7. Germline-derived CDR1 and CDR2 are SQVTM and ANQGSEA. The CDR3 loop reads CSVGTGPFNEQFF. The CDR3 nucleotides are TGCAGCGTCGGGACAGGCCCCTTCAATGAGCAGTTCTTC.

Here the CDR3 DNA reads TGTGCCAGCAGCGTAGGGACCCAAGAGACCCAGTACTTC. It specifies CASSVGTQETQYF. The chain carries TRBV9 and TRBJ2-5; D unclear. Germline assignment: CDR1 SGDLS and CDR2 YYNGEE. The V end was cut by 0 bases, the J end by 1 base, with 4 bases between. The CDR3 totals 13 residues.

The chain is built from TRBV7-6 and TRBJ2-5, with unresolved D. V shed 2 bases and J shed 5 bases, with 12 bases lying between them. The CDR3 covers 14 residues. The V gene's germline CDR1 is SGHVS and CDR2 FNYEAQ. In nucleotides, the CDR3 is TGTGCCAGCAGCTTACCTGGACGAAGGGAGACCCAGTACTTC. This codes for CASSLPGRRETQYF. The full variable domain, completed using reference TRBV7-6 and TRBJ2-5, is GAGVSQSPRYKVTKRGQDVALRCDPISGHVSLYWYRQALGQGPEFLTYFNYEAQQDKSGLPNDRFSAERPEGSISTLTIQRTEQRDSAMYRCASSLPGRRETQYFGPGTRLLVL.

The chain links TRBV19 to TRBJ2-3; D is undetermined. Trimming removed 7 bases at V and 1 base at J, with 12 bases between. This CDR3 has 14 amino acids. Germline CDR1 and CDR2: LNHDA and SQIVND (reference sequence). This CDR3 is CASTVGEGTDTQYF. The CDR3 coding sequence is TGTGCCAGTACTGTCGGAGAGGGCACAGATACGCAGTATTTT.

V is TRBV9 and J is TRBJ2-1, with no clear D. Trimming took 4 bases from V and 7 from J, leaving 12 bases between them. The CDR3 totals 13 residues. Germline loops: CDR1 SGDLS, CDR2 YYNGEE. The CDR3 region is CASSTSGRNEQFF. CDR3 sequence (DNA): TGTGCCAGCAGCACATCAGGTAGGAATGAGCAGTTCTTC.